This entry describes one T cell receptor (beta chain). This sample is drawn from a study of CD8 T cells in Susac syndrome. TCR beta was sequenced from blood CD8+ and CD4+ T cells. Treatment-naive patients with stable or active relapsing-remitting disease were the multiple sclerosis controls. The authors negatively isolated CD8+ and CD4+ T cells and FACS-enriched TEMRA cells. Random hexamers served to reverse transcribe roughly 0.5 to 1 ug RNA. Amplification of TCR beta CDR3 was carried out by immunoSEQ multiplex PCR, which covered 54 Vbeta and 13 Jbeta segments. One entry per CDR3 protein results from TCRdb running MiXCR on the immunoSEQ multiplex PCR reads. The data contain over 350,000 distinct CDR3 sequences, more than 70% of them singletons. The CDR3 totals 15 residues. The V gene end was trimmed by 3 bases and the J gene end by 0 bases; junction bases not matched to a gene: 3. In germline, CDR1 is SGHRS, CDR2 YFSETQ.

This TCR was sampled from a human donor with multiple sclerosis. Specimen: CD8+ T cells from PBMCs. The chain is built from TRBV5-1 and TRBJ2-7; 10 positions match TRBD1. In DNA form, the CDR3 reads TGCGCCAGCAGCTCCGACAGGGGGCCCTCCTACGAGCAGTACTTC. Residues: CASSSDRGPSYEQYF.